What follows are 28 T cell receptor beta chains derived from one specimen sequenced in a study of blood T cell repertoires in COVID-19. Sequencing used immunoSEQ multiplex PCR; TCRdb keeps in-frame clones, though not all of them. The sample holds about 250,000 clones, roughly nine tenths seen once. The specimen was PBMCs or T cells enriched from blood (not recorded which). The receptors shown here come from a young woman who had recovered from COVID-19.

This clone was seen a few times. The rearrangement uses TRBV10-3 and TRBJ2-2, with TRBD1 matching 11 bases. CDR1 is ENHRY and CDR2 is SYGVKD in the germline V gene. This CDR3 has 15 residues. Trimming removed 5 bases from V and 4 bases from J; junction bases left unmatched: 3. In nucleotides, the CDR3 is TGTGCCATCAGTACCGGGACAGGGGGCACCGGGGAGCTGTTTTTT. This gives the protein CAISTGTGGTGELFF.

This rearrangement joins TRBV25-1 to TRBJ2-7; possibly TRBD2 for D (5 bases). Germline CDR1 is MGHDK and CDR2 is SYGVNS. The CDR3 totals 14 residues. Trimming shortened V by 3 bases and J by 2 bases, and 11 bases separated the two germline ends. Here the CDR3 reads CASSDRSGTYEQYF. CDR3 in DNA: TGTGCCAGCAGTGACCGTTCCGGGACCTACGAGCAGTACTTC.

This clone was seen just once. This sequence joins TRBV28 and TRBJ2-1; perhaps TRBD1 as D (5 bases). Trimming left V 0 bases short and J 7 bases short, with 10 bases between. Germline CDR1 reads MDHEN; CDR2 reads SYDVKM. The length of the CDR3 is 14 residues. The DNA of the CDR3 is TGTGCCAGCAGTTTATGGGGCAGGGCGAATGAGCAGTTCTTC. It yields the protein CASSLWGRANEQFF.

CDR3 protein: CASSVGPAGEGETQYF. CDR3 nucleotide sequence: TGCGCCAGCAGCGTGGGGCCAGCGGGGGAGGGTGAGACCCAGTACTTC. V and J are TRBV5-1 and TRBJ2-5; 8 bases map to TRBD2. Germline assignment: CDR1 SGHRS and CDR2 YFSETQ. V lost 4 bases, J lost 5 bases, and 13 bases stayed unmatched. This CDR3 is built from 16 residues. Full variable domain (rest looked up from reference TRBV5-1 and TRBJ2-5): KAGVTQTPRYLIKTRGQQVTLSCSPISGHRSVSWYQQTPGQGLQFLFEYFSETQRNKGNFPGRFSGRQFSNSRSEMNVSTLELGDSALYLCASSVGPAGEGETQYFGPGTRLLVL.

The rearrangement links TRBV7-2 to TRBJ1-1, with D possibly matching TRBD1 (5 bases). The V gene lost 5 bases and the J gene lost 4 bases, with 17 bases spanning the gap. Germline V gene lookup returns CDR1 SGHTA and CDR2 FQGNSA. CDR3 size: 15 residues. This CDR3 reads CASSPRVRGGTEAFF. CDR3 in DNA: TGTGCCAGCAGCCCACGTGTTAGGGGAGGCACTGAAGCTTTCTTT. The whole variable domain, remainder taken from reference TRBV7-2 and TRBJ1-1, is GAGVSQSPSNKVTEKGKDVELRCDPISGHTALYWYRQSLGQGLEFLIYFQGNSAPDKSGLPSDRFSAERTGGSVSTLTIQRTQQEDSAVYLCASSPRVRGGTEAFFGQGTRLTVV.

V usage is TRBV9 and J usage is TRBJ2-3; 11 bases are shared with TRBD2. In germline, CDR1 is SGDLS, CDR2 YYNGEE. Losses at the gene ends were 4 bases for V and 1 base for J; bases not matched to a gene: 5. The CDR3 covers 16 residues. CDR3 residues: CASSTGTSGRTDTQYF. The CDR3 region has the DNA TGTGCCAGCAGCACCGGGACTAGCGGACGCACAGATACGCAGTATTTT.

The CDR3 DNA reads as TGTGCCACCTCCGGACTAGCGGACGAGCAGTACTTC. It encodes CATSGLADEQYF. The rearrangement uses TRBV28 and TRBJ2-7; 10 bases map to TRBD2. The CDR3 loop spans 12 amino acids. Germline V gives CDR1 MDHEN, CDR2 SYDVKM. Trimming removed 10 bases from V and 5 bases from J; junction bases left unmatched: 5.

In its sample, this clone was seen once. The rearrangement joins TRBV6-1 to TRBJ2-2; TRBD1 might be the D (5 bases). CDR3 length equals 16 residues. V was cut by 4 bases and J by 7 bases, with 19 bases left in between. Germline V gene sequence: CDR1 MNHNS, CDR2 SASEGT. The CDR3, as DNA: TGTGCCAGCAGTGCATTCCGATTCCCAGGGAACGGGGAGCTGTTTTTT. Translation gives CASSAFRFPGNGELFF.

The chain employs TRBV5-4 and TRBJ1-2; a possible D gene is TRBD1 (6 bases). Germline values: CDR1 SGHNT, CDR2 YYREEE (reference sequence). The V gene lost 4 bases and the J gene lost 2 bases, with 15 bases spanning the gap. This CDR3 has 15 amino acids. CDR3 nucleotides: TGTGCCAGCAGCCCCCGGACAGACTTCAACTATGGCTACACCTTC. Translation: CASSPRTDFNYGYTF.

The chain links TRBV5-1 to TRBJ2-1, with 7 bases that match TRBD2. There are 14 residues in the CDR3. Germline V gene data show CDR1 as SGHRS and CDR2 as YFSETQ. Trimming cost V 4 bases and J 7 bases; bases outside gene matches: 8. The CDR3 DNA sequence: TGCGCCAGCAGCGGCCCGGGGCGGGGGAATGAGCAGTTCTTC. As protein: CASSGPGRGNEQFF.

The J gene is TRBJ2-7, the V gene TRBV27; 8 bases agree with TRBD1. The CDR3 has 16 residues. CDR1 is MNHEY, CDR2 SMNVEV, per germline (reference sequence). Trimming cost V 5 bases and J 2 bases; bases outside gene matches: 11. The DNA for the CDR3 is TGTGCCAGCAGTCCGACAGGGGTTGGGCCTACCTACGAGCAGTACTTC. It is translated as CASSPTGVGPTYEQYF.

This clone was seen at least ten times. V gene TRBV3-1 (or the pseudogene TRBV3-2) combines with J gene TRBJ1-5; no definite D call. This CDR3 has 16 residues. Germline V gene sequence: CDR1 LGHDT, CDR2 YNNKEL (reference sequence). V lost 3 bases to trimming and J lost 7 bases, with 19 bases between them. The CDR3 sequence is CASSQGWGGGGQPQHF. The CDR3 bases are TGTGCCAGCAGCCAGGGTTGGGGAGGTGGCGGGCAGCCCCAGCATTTT.

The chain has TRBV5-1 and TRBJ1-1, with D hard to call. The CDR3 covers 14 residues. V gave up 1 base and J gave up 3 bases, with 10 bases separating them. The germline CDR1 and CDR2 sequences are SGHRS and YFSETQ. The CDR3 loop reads CASSLSTGYTEAFF. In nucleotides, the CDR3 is TGCGCCAGCAGCTTGTCCACGGGATACACTGAAGCTTTCTTT.

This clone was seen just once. CDR3 amino acids: CASSQGTGHYNEQFF. CDR3 in DNA: TGTGCCAGCTCCCAAGGGACAGGACATTACAATGAGCAGTTCTTC. V is TRBV18 and J is TRBJ2-1, with TRBD1 matching over 8 bases. This CDR3 is built from 15 residues. V gave up 6 bases and J gave up 4 bases; unmatched junction bases: 8. CDR1 is KGHSH and CDR2 is LQKENI in the germline V gene.

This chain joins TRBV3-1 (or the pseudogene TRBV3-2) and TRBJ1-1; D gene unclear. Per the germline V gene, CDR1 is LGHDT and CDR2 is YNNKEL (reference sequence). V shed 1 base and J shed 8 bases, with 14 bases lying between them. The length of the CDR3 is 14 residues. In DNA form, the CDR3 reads TGTGCCAGCAGCCAAGGAGCGGGAAGGGCCGAAGCTTTCTTT. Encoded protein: CASSQGAGRAEAFF.

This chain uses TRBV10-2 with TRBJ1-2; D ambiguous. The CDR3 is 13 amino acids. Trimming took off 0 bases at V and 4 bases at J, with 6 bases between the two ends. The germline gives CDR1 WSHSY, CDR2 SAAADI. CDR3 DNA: TGCGCCAGCAGTGAGTCGGCATCCTATGGCTACACCTTC. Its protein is CASSESASYGYTF.

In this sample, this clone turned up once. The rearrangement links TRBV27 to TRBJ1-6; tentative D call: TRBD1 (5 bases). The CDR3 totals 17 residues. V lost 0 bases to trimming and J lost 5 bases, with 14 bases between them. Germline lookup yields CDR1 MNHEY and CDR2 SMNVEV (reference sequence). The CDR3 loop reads CASSLSAGQGHNSPLHF. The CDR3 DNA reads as TGTGCCAGCAGTTTATCAGCAGGGCAAGGTCATAATTCACCCCTCCACTTT.

The CDR3 is CASSESRPQGIQTEAFF. Here the CDR3 DNA reads TGCGCCAGCAGTGAGTCGAGGCCACAGGGGATTCAAACTGAAGCTTTCTTT. The rearrangement joins TRBV10-2 to TRBJ1-1; TRBD1 matches at 7 bases. This CDR3 region has 17 residues. Germline CDR1 WSHSY, CDR2 SAAADI. Trimming removed 0 bases from V and 5 bases from J; junction bases left unmatched: 12.

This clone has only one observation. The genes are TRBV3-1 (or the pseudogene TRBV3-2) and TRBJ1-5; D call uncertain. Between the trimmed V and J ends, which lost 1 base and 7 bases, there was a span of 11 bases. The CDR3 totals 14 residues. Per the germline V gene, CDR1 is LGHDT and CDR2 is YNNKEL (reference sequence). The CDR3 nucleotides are TGTGCCAGCAGCCAAGCCACATCAGAACAGCCCCAGCATTTT. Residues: CASSQATSEQPQHF.

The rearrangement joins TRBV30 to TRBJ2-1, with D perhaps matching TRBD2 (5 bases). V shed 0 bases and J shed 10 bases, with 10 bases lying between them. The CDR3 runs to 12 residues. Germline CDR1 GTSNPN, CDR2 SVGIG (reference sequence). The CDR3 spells CAWSVSGYEQFF. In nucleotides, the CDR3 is TGTGCCTGGAGTGTCTCGGGGTACGAGCAGTTCTTC.

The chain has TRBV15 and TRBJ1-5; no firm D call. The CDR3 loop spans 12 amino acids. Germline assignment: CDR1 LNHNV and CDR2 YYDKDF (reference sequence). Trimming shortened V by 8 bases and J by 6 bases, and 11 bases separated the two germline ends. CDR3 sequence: CATSVSGQPQHF. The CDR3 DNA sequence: TGTGCCACCTCCGTATCGGGTCAGCCCCAGCATTTT.

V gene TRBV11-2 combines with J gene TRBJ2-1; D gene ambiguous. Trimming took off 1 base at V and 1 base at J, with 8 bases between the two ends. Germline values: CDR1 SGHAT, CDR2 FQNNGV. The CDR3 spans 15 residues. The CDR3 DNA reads TGTGCCAGCAGCTTAGCAGACTCGTCCTACAATGAGCAGTTCTTC. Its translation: CASSLADSSYNEQFF. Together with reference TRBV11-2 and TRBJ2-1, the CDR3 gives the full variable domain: EAGVAQSPRYKIIEKRQSVAFWCNPISGHATLYWYQQILGQGPKLLIQFQNNGVVDDSQLPKDRFSAERLKGVDSTLKIQPAKLEDSAVYLCASSLADSSYNEQFFGPGTRLTVL.

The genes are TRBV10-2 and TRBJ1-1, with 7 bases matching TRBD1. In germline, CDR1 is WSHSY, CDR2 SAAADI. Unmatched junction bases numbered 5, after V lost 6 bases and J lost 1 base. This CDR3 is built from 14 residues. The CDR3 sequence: CASREGGENTEAFF. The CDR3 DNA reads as TGCGCCAGCAGGGAAGGGGGCGAGAACACTGAAGCTTTCTTT.

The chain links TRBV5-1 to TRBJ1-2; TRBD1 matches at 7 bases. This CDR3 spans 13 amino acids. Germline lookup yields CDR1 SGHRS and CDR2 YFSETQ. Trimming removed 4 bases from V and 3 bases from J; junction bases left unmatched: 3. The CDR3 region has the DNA TGCGCCAGCAGCCCGGGACAGCACTATGGCTACACCTTC. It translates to CASSPGQHYGYTF.

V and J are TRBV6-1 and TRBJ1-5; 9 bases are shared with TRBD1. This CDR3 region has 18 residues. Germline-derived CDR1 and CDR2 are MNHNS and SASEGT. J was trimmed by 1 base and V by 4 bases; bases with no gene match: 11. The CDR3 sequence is CASSVDRGALLSNQPQHF. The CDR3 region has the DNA TGTGCCAGCAGTGTCGACAGGGGGGCTTTATTGAGCAATCAGCCCCAGCATTTT.

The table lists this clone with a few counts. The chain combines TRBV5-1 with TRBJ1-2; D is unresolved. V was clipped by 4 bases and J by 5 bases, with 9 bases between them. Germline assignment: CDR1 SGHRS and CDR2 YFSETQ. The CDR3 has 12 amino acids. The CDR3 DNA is TGCGCCAGCAGCCCAAGCGGGTATGGCTACACCTTC. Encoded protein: CASSPSGYGYTF.

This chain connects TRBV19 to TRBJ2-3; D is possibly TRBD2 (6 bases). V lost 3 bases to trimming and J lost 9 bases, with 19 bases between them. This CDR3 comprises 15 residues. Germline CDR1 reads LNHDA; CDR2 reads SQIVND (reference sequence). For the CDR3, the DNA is TGTGCCAGTAGTATGCGGTTCCGGGCCCGGGAGACGCAGTATTTT. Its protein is CASSMRFRARETQYF.

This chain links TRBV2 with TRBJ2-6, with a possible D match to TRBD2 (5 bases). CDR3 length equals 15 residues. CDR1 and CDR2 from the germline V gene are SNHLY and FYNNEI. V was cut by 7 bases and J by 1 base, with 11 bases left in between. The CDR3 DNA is TGTGCCAGCACCTCCGGGAAGTCTGGGGCCAACGTCCTGACTTTC. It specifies CASTSGKSGANVLTF.